The clone carrying this T cell receptor (beta chain) was seen repeatedly, ten times or more. Its specificity is not known. MiXCR, run by TCRdb on the 5' RACE reads, gives a single entry per CDR3 protein. Here the sample spans roughly 230,000 distinct CDR3 sequences, 8% to 9% being singletons. This entry belongs to a study of CD8 T cells in ankylosing spondylitis. CDR3 size: 13 residues. CDR1 is DFQATT, CDR2 SNEGSKA, per germline (reference sequence). V lost 2 bases and J lost 0, with 8 bases in between. Study-wide points: Certain motif variants had earlier appeared in reactive arthritis synovial fluid and blood. Blood of patients with ankylosing spondylitis appeared to be characterized by a TCR beta motif of eight highly homologous variants. The clones that were linked to disease were reported to be significantly enriched in matched synovial fluid samples from ankylosing spondylitis patients.

The sequencing sample was made of blood, either unsorted or a sorted T cell fraction (not recorded which). The source is a female donor with ankylosing spondylitis or in good health (not recorded which). V gene TRBV20-1 combines with J gene TRBJ2-7; TRBD2 is a possible D gene (6 bases). Written as DNA, the CDR3 is TGCAGTGCTAGACACGGGAGCTCCTACGAGCAGTACTTC. The encoded protein is CSARHGSSYEQYF.